This T cell receptor (beta chain) emerged from a study of identical twins. This clonotype was counted a few times. Its matching antigen is unknown. This CDR3 has 15 amino acids. With 5 bases removed from V and 4 bases from J, the gap between germline ends came to 16 bases. Per germline, CDR1 SGHTA and CDR2 FQGNSA. Template switching supplied a universal primer site; unique molecular identifiers were carried on the cDNA. TCRdb ran MiXCR on the 5' RACE reads and lists one entry per CDR3 protein. The sample carries 650,000 to 750,000 distinct CDR3 sequences, 21% recorded once. Notes on the study in general: Analyses of zero insertions could, in part, be confounded by invariant MAIT and iNKT cells. Fewer insertions characterized abundant cord blood beta clonotypes, whereas memory repertoires showed none.

The same sample was also studied in work on T cells expressing NK-cell markers. Per that study: Several donors' CD3+CD56-NKG2C+ cells were dominated by the same clonotypes.

The sequenced sample consisted of PBMCs. This sequence joins TRBV7-2 and TRBJ2-3; either TRBD1 or TRBD2 may supply D (5 bases each). The origin of this receptor is a woman aged 18-35 years in good health. In DNA, the CDR3 is TGTGCCAGCAGCCAGGAATGGGGGATGGCAGATACGCAGTATTTT. This sequence encodes CASSQEWGMADTQYF.